Described below is a single T cell receptor beta chain sequence and its context. The entry originates in a study of T-cell memory formation after mild COVID-19. Study-wide background: The two donors had largely donor-specific TCR clusters.

Sample barcodes and UMIs were carried by the TCR alpha and TCR beta cDNA libraries that 5'RACE generated with constant-segment primers. MiXCR, applied by TCRdb to the 5' RACE reads, yields one record per CDR3 protein. The sample shows 550,000 to 700,000 distinct CDR3 sequences, about 18% of them seen only once. Trimming took 7 bases from V and 4 from J, leaving 18 bases between them. Germline V gene data show CDR1 as KGHDR and CDR2 as SFDVKD. The CDR3 length is 15 residues. The source is an adult woman who had mild COVID-19 (a few samples of this study predate the infection). Cell type and time point are not known. The chain combines TRBV24-1 with TRBJ1-1; D unresolved. Sequenced material: PBMCs or a T cell subset sorted from them (not recorded which). The CDR3: CATSDKSSASTEAFF. The DNA for the CDR3 is TGTGCCACCAGCGATAAGAGCTCAGCATCCACTGAAGCTTTCTTT.